Given below is one T cell receptor (beta chain) in context. The data originate from a study of blood T cell repertoires in COVID-19. Study-wide background: The cDNA or gDNA used as material had been derived from T cells, B-cell-depleted T cells, or PBMCs.

It was within 2 weeks before study entry that exposed participants met a COVID-19 case. Sequencing was performed with immunoSEQ multiplex PCR; in TCRdb, only in-frame clones are kept and a portion is missing. The top ten hold nearly 5% of the sample, which has some 200,000 clones, under 90% seen once. The CDR3 spans 13 residues. Trimming stripped 6 bases from V and 5 bases from J, with 13 bases between. Germline loops: CDR1 MNHEY, CDR2 SVGAGI. The chain uses TRBV6-5 and TRBJ1-1, with unresolved D. This receptor was obtained from a woman in her 50s who had been exposed to COVID-19. Sequenced sample: PBMCs or T cells enriched from blood (not recorded which). In DNA form, the CDR3 reads TGTGCCAGCAGGGCCAGCGGGGATACTGAAGCTTTCTTT. Translated: CASRASGDTEAFF.